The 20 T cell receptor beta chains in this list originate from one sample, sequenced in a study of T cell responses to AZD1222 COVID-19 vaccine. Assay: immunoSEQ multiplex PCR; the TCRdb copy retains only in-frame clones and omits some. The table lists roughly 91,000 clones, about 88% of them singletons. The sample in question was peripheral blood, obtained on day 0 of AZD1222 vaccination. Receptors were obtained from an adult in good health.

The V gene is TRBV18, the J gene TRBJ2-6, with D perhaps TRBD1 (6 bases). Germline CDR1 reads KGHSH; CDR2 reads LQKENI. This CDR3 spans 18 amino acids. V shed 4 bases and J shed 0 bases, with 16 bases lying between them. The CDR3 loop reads CASSLGTRVISGANVLTF. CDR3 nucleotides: TGTGCCAGCTCACTCGGGACACGGGTGATCTCTGGGGCCAACGTCCTGACTTTC.

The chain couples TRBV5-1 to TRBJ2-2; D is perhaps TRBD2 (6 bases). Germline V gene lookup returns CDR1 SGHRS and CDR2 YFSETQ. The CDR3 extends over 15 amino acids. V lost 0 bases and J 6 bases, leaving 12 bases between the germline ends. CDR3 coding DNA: TGCGCCAGCAGCTTGGATCGGGAGATGGCCGGGGAGCTGTTTTTT. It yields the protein CASSLDREMAGELFF.

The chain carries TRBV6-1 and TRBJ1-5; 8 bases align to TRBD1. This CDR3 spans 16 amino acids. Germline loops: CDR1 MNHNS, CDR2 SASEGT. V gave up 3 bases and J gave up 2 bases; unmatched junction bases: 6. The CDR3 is CASSESGGRGNQPQHF. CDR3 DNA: TGTGCCAGCAGTGAGTCAGGGGGCCGCGGCAATCAGCCCCAGCATTTT.

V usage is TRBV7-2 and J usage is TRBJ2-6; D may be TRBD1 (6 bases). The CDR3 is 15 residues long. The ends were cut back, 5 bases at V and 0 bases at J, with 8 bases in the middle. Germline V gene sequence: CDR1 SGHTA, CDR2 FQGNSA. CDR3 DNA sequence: TGTGCCAGCAGCCCACAGGGCTCTGGGGCCAACGTCCTGACTTTC. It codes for CASSPQGSGANVLTF.

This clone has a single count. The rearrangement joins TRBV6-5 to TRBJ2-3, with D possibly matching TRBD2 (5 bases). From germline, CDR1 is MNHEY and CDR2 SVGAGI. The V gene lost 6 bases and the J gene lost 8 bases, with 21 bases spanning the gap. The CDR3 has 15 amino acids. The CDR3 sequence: CASSRGTDFDPTQYF. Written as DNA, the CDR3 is TGTGCCAGCAGCCGGGGTACCGATTTCGACCCTACGCAGTATTTT.

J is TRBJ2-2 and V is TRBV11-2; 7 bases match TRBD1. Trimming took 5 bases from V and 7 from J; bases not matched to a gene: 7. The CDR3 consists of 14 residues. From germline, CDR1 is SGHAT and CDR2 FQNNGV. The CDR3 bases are TGTGCCAGCAGCCTGGACAGGATGAACGGGGAGCTGTTTTTT. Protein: CASSLDRMNGELFF.

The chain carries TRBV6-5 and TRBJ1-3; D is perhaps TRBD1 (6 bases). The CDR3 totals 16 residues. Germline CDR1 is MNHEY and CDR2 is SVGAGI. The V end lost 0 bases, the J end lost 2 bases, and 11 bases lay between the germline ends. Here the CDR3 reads CASSYSRGGPGNTIYF. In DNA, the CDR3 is TGTGCCAGCAGTTACTCGAGAGGGGGACCTGGAAACACCATATATTTT.

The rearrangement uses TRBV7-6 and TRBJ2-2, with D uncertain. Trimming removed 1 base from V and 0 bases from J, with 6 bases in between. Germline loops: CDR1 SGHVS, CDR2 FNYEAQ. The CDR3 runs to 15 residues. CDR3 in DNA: TGTGCCAGCAGCTTAGAGGTGGCGAACACCGGGGAGCTGTTTTTT. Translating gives CASSLEVANTGELFF.

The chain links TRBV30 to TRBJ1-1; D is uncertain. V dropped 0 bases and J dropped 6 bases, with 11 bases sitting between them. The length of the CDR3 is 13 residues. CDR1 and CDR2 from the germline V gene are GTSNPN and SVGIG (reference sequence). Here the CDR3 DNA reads TGTGCCTGGAGTGTTCAGAGTGGGGCTGAAGCTTTCTTT. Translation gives CAWSVQSGAEAFF.

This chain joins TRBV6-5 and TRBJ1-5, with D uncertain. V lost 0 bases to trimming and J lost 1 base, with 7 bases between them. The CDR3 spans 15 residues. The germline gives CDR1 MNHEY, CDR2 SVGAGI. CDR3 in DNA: TGTGCCAGCAGTTACTCCTCTCTAAGCAATCAGCCCCAGCATTTT. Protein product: CASSYSSLSNQPQHF.

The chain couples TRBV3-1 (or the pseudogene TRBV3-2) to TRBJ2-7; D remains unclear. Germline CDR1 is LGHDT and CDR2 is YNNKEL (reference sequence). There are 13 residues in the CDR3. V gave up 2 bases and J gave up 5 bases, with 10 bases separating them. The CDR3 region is CASSQWTRDEQYF. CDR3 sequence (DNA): TGTGCCAGCAGCCAATGGACCCGCGACGAGCAGTACTTC.

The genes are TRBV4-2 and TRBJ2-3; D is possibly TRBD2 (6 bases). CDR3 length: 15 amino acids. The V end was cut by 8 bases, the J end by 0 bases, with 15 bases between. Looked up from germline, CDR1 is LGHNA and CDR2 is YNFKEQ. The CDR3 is CASGGLALSTDTQYF. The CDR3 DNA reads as TGTGCCAGCGGAGGGCTAGCGCTTAGCACAGATACGCAGTATTTT.

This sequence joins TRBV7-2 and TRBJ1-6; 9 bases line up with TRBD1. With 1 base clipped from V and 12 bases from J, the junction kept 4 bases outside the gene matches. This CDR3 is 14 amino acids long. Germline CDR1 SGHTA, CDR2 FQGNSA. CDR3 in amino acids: CASSLEATGGPLHF. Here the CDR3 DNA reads TGTGCCAGCAGCTTAGAGGCGACAGGGGGACCCCTCCACTTT.

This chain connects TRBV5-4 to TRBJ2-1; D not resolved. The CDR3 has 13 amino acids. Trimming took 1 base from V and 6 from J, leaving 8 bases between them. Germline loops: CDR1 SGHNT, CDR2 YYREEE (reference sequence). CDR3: CASSLNNINEQFF. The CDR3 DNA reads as TGTGCCAGCAGCTTGAACAATATCAATGAGCAGTTCTTC. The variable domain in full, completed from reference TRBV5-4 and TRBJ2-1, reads ETGVTQSPTHLIKTRGQQVTLRCSSQSGHNTVSWYQQALGQGPQFIFQYYREEENGRGNFPPRFSGLQFPNYSSELNVNALELDDSALYLCASSLNNINEQFFGPGTRLTVL.

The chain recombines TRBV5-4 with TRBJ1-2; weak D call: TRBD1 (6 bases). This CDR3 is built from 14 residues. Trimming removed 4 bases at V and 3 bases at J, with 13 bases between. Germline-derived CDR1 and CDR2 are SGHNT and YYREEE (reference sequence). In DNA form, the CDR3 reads TGTGCCAGCAGCCTAGGGGGGGACCACTATGGCTACACCTTC. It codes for CASSLGGDHYGYTF.

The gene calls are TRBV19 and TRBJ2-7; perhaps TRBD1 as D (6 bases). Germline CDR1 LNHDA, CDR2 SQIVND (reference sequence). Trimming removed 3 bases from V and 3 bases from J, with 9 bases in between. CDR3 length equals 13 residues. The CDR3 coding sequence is TGTGCCAGTAGTATTGGGGGCCTCTACGAGCAGTACTTC. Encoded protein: CASSIGGLYEQYF.

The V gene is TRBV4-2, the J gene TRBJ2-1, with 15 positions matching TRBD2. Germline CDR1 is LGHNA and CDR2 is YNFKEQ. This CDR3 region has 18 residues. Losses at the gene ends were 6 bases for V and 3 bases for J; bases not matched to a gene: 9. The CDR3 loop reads CASSSGLAGGGSYNEQFF. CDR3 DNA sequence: TGTGCCAGCAGTTCGGGACTAGCGGGGGGAGGAAGCTACAATGAGCAGTTCTTC.

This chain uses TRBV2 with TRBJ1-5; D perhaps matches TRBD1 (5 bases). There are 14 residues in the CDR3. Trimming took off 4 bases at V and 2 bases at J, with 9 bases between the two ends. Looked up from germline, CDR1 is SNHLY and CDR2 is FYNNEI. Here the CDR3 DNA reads TGTGCCAGCAGTGCAGGGAGGGGCAATCAGCCCCAGCATTTT. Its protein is CASSAGRGNQPQHF.

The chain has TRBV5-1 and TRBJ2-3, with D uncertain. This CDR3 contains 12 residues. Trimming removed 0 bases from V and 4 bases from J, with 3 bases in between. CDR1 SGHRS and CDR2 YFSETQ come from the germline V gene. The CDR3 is CASSLDSDTQYF. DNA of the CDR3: TGCGCCAGCAGCTTGGATTCAGATACGCAGTATTTT.

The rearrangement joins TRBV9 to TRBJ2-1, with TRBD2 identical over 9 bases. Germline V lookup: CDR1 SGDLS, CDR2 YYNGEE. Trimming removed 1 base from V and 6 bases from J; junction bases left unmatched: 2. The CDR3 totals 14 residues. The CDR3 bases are TGTGCCAGCAGCGTAATAGCGGGGGTCAATGAGCAGTTCTTC. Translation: CASSVIAGVNEQFF. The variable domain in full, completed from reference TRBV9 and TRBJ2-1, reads DSGVTQTPKHLITATGQRVTLRCSPRSGDLSVYWYQQSLDQGLQFLIQYYNGEERAKGNILERFSAQQFPDLHSELNLSSLELGDSALYFCASSVIAGVNEQFFGPGTRLTVL.